These 29 T cell receptor beta chains originate from one sample sequenced in a study of T cell repertoires in cytomegalovirus infection. TCRdb re-called the reads through MiXCR, storing one row per CDR3 protein. Here the sample spans about 360,000 distinct CDR3 sequences, approximately 35% being singletons. The antigens of these receptors remain unknown. The material sequenced was cultured PBMCs, taken from culture after CMV antigen stimulation. These receptors were obtained from a human donor in good health (CMV status not recorded). Some clones in this sample may be carry-over from other donors' samples.

This clonotype was detected a few times. The chain uses TRBV7-2 and TRBJ2-4; TRBD2 matches 9 bases. Germline CDR1 reads SGHTA; CDR2 reads FQGNSA. The CDR3 runs to 15 residues. The V gene end was trimmed by 4 bases and the J gene end by 8 bases; junction bases not matched to a gene: 9. Here the CDR3 DNA reads TGTGCCAGCAGCTGGGGTCTAGCGGGAAGGGACATTCAGTACTTC. It encodes CASSWGLAGRDIQYF.

This chain links TRBV2 with TRBJ2-1; 9 nucleotides align to TRBD2. Germline loops: CDR1 SNHLY, CDR2 FYNNEI. After removal of 1 base from V and 6 bases from J, the junction contained 4 bases not matched to a gene. The CDR3 contains 15 residues. CDR3 loop: CASSEVAGVSNEQFF. CDR3 DNA: TGTGCCAGCAGTGAAGTAGCGGGAGTGAGCAATGAGCAGTTCTTC.

The V gene is TRBV19, the J gene TRBJ2-6, with 7 bases that match TRBD1. Germline V gene data show CDR1 as LNHDA and CDR2 as SQIVND (reference sequence). The CDR3 loop spans 15 amino acids. With 7 bases clipped from V and 4 bases from J, the junction kept 7 bases outside the gene matches. CDR3 in amino acids: CASTLTGAGANVLTF. The CDR3 DNA is TGTGCCAGTACCTTAACAGGGGCCGGGGCCAACGTCCTGACTTTC. Variable domain in full (rest from reference TRBV19 and TRBJ2-6): DGGITQSPKYLFRKEGQNVTLSCEQNLNHDAMYWYRQDPGQGLRLIYYSQIVNDFQKGDIAEGYSVSREKKESFPLTVTSAQKNPTAFYLCASTLTGAGANVLTFGAGSRLTVL.

The table lists this clonotype with a few counts. The chain uses TRBV29-1 and TRBJ2-1, with 7 bases fitting TRBD2. This CDR3 contains 13 residues. In germline, CDR1 is SQVTM, CDR2 ANQGSEA. J was trimmed by 4 bases and V by 1 base; bases with no gene match: 1. The CDR3 sequence: CSVEAGGYNEQFF. Here the CDR3 DNA reads TGCAGCGTTGAAGCGGGGGGATACAATGAGCAGTTCTTC.

J is TRBJ2-5 and V is TRBV18; 11 bases are a match to TRBD2. V lost 1 base, J lost 4 bases, and 2 bases stayed unmatched. The CDR3 contains 15 residues. Germline V gives CDR1 KGHSH, CDR2 LQKENI. CDR3 in DNA: TGTGCCAGCTCACCACGAGGGACTAGCGGAGAGACCCAGTACTTC. Its translation is CASSPRGTSGETQYF.

This clonotype came up a few times. The rearrangement joins TRBV19 to TRBJ2-6, with 9 positions matching TRBD1. This CDR3 spans 19 amino acids. J lost 0 bases, V lost 4 bases, and 10 bases had no gene match. Germline V gives CDR1 LNHDA, CDR2 SQIVND (reference sequence). The CDR3 here is CASSTKQGAPVSGANVLTF. The CDR3, as DNA: TGTGCCAGTAGTACAAAACAGGGGGCGCCCGTCTCTGGGGCCAACGTCCTGACTTTC.

The V call is TRBV2, the J call TRBJ2-6, with D possibly being TRBD2 (5 bases). The CDR3 spans 17 residues. CDR1 is SNHLY, CDR2 FYNNEI, per germline. V was shortened by 8 bases and J by 4 bases, with 21 bases between the two germline ends. CDR3 in amino acids: CASCAFWGSGGANVLTF. The CDR3 nucleotides are TGTGCCAGCTGTGCCTTTTGGGGTTCGGGAGGGGCCAACGTCCTGACTTTC.

V gene TRBV7-2 combines with J gene TRBJ2-7; the match to TRBD2 covers 9 bases. The CDR3 is 17 residues long. V dropped 0 bases and J dropped 4; count of bases not matched to a gene: 10. Germline values: CDR1 SGHTA, CDR2 FQGNSA. CDR3 in amino acids: CASSLARGSGRVYEQYF. The CDR3 DNA sequence: TGTGCCAGCAGCTTAGCGCGAGGTAGCGGGAGAGTATACGAGCAGTACTTC.

This clonotype occurred a few times. The chain has TRBV7-2 and TRBJ2-1; D is unclear. The CDR3 is made up of 16 amino acids. V lost 5 bases and J 0 bases, leaving 14 bases between the germline ends. The V gene's germline CDR1 is SGHTA and CDR2 FQGNSA. CDR3 nucleotide sequence: TGTGCCAGCAGCCTAGACGGGCCGAGCTCCTACAATGAGCAGTTCTTC. Residues: CASSLDGPSSYNEQFF.

This clonotype was seen at least ten times. The chain couples TRBV7-8 to TRBJ2-2; D not certain. Germline values: CDR1 SGHVS, CDR2 FQNEAQ. Between the trimmed V and J ends, which lost 1 base and 10 bases, there was a span of 19 bases. The CDR3 covers 16 residues. The CDR3 sequence: CASSLGNPLLGLELFF. The CDR3 coding sequence is TGTGCCAGCAGCTTAGGGAACCCACTCCTCGGGTTGGAGCTGTTTTTT.

This clonotype was recorded only once. The chain has TRBV4-1 and TRBJ2-2, with unresolved D. Trimming left V 1 base short and J 6 bases short, with 9 bases between. The CDR3 spans 14 residues. Germline CDR1 MGHRA, CDR2 YSYEKL. CDR3: CASSQVGKPGELFF. The CDR3 bases are TGCGCCAGCAGCCAAGTTGGCAAACCCGGGGAGCTGTTTTTT.

Comment on this clonotype: The junction departs from the called germline gene at one end, perhaps through a read error. This sequence joins TRBV15 and TRBJ2-2; weak D call: TRBD1 (6 bases). The CDR3 has 15 residues. CDR1 is LNHNV and CDR2 is YYDKDF in the germline V gene (reference sequence). CDR3 bases: TGTGACACCAGCAGCTCCGGGACAAGATCCGGGGAGCTGTTTTTT. Its translation: CDTSSSGTRSGELFF.

This clonotype was recorded once. The gene calls are TRBV7-6 and TRBJ2-1; the D gene is possibly TRBD2 (6 bases). Germline loops: CDR1 SGHVS, CDR2 FNYEAQ. V was pared by 3 bases and J by 9 bases, with 15 bases between. This CDR3 has 14 amino acids. CDR3 in amino acids: CASSFRLDKVEQFF. The CDR3 DNA reads as TGTGCCAGCAGCTTCCGACTAGACAAGGTTGAGCAGTTCTTC.

The chain combines TRBV19 with TRBJ2-2; 10 bases agree with TRBD2. CDR3 size: 15 residues. The V gene's germline CDR1 is LNHDA and CDR2 SQIVND (reference sequence). V gave up 7 bases and J gave up 4 bases; unmatched junction bases: 6. The CDR3 region is CASTPAGGPTGELFF. CDR3 DNA: TGTGCCAGTACCCCAGCGGGAGGGCCCACCGGGGAGCTGTTTTTT.

The rearrangement uses TRBV20-1 and TRBJ1-2; TRBD1 might be the D (5 bases). This CDR3 spans 12 amino acids. V was clipped by 5 bases and J by 6 bases, with 13 bases between them. Germline CDR1 is DFQATT and CDR2 is SNEGSKA (reference sequence). The CDR3 spells CSAERGADGYTF. The CDR3, as DNA: TGCAGTGCTGAGAGGGGTGCCGATGGCTACACCTTC.

V usage is TRBV20-1 and J usage is TRBJ1-5; tentatively, D is TRBD1 (5 bases). The CDR3 loop spans 13 amino acids. Germline values: CDR1 DFQATT, CDR2 SNEGSKA (reference sequence). V lost 2 bases and J 7 bases, leaving 12 bases between the germline ends. This CDR3 reads CSARTGGGQPQHF. DNA of the CDR3: TGCAGTGCTAGAACCGGGGGAGGACAGCCCCAGCATTTT.

V gene TRBV14 combines with J gene TRBJ1-1, with D possibly TRBD1 on 5 matching bases. The CDR3 is 17 residues long. CDR1 SGHDN and CDR2 FVKESK come from the germline V gene. Trimming took off 1 base at V and 1 base at J, with 16 bases between the two ends. CDR3 in DNA: TGTGCCAGCAGCCAAGGATCGGGACTGGATAAGAACACTGAAGCTTTCTTT. This sequence encodes CASSQGSGLDKNTEAFF.

This rearrangement joins TRBV7-6 to TRBJ2-1; D may match TRBD1 or TRBD2 (5 bases each). The V end lost 10 bases, the J end lost 2 bases, and 18 bases lay between the germline ends. This CDR3 comprises 15 residues. CDR1 and CDR2 (germline): SGHVS, FNYEAQ. CDR3 loop: CATRQMRGTYNEQFF. CDR3 DNA: TGTGCCACCCGCCAGATGAGGGGCACCTACAATGAGCAGTTCTTC.

This clonotype appeared a few times. An end of the junction differs from the germline gene, which may be a read error. The chain has TRBV12-3 or TRBV12-4 and TRBJ2-2; 9 bases fit TRBD2. The CDR3 runs 14 residues. As DNA, the CDR3 is TGTGCCACCAGTCTAGCGGGATGGACCGGGGAGCTGTTTTTT. Protein sequence: CATSLAGWTGELFF.

The rearrangement joins TRBV28 to TRBJ2-7, with D tentatively TRBD2 (6 bases). Trimming shortened V by 7 bases and J by 4 bases, and 11 bases separated the two germline ends. The germline V gene encodes CDR1 MDHEN and CDR2 SYDVKM. The CDR3 runs to 12 residues. In DNA form, the CDR3 reads TGTGCCAGCACGATTCGGGGGTACGAGCAGTACTTC. Protein product: CASTIRGYEQYF.

The table lists this clonotype with a few counts. The chain has TRBV20-1 and TRBJ2-1; 7 bases fit TRBD2. Germline V gene data show CDR1 as DFQATT and CDR2 as SNEGSKA (reference sequence). The CDR3 contains 17 residues. Germline trimming cut 0 bases from V and 2 bases from J; bases unmatched to any gene: 10. The chain's CDR3 is CSAREGGGSSPYNEQFF. The DNA of the CDR3 is TGCAGTGCTAGAGAGGGGGGGGGGAGCTCCCCCTACAATGAGCAGTTCTTC.

This sequence joins TRBV30 and TRBJ1-6, with 10 bases fitting TRBD1. V gave up 5 bases and J gave up 10 bases; unmatched junction bases: 5. CDR1 and CDR2 from the germline V gene are GTSNPN and SVGIG (reference sequence). The CDR3 is made up of 13 amino acids. In nucleotides, the CDR3 is TGTGCCTGGGCCGGACAGGGGGAGTCACCCCTCCACTTT. The encoded protein is CAWAGQGESPLHF.

The chain employs TRBV4-3 and TRBJ2-1, with 11 bases identical to TRBD2. The J segment lost 8 bases and the V segment lost 4 bases, leaving 7 bases of the junction unmatched. There are 15 residues in the CDR3. The germline gives CDR1 LGHNA, CDR2 YSLEER. Here the CDR3 reads CASSLGTSGFDEQFF. The CDR3 nucleotides are TGCGCCAGCAGCCTCGGGACTAGCGGTTTCGATGAGCAGTTCTTC.

The chain employs TRBV7-8 and TRBJ1-6, with a tentative D call TRBD1 (6 bases). From germline, CDR1 is SGHVS and CDR2 FQNEAQ. V shed 3 bases and J shed 10 bases, with 13 bases lying between them. This CDR3 contains 14 residues. The CDR3 sequence: CASSFEGEGSPLHF. The CDR3 DNA reads as TGTGCCAGCAGCTTCGAGGGGGAGGGCTCACCCCTCCACTTT.

In its sample, this clonotype was seen a few times. CDR3 region: CASSRTSRSRTGELFF. The CDR3, as DNA: TGTGCCAGTAGCAGGACTAGCAGGTCTCGCACCGGGGAGCTGTTTTTT. This chain joins TRBV19 and TRBJ2-2, with TRBD2 matching 8 bases. CDR1 and CDR2 (germline): LNHDA, SQIVND (reference sequence). The CDR3 totals 16 residues. J gave up 4 bases and V 6 bases, and 10 bases lay outside the gene matches.

This clonotype has just a few counts. The chain links TRBV10-3 to TRBJ2-2, with D perhaps TRBD1 (6 bases). Germline-derived CDR1 and CDR2 are ENHRY and SYGVKD. The CDR3 extends over 17 amino acids. V was shortened by 3 bases and J by 4 bases, with 18 bases between the two germline ends. In DNA, the CDR3 is TGTGCCATCAGTGATCCCTCCAGGGGAACGAGCACCGGGGAGCTGTTTTTT. Translated, it gives CAISDPSRGTSTGELFF.

The gene calls are TRBV28 and TRBJ2-1; D assignment may be TRBD1 or TRBD2 (5 bases each). Trimming took off 3 bases at V and 14 bases at J, with 11 bases between the two ends. The CDR3 spans 11 residues. Germline V CDR1 and CDR2: MDHEN, SYDVKM. The CDR3 region is CASSFRDHEFF. The DNA of the CDR3 is TGTGCCAGCAGTTTTAGGGACCACGAGTTCTTC.

The genes are TRBV20-1 and TRBJ2-3, with 7 positions matching TRBD1. The V segment lost 2 bases and the J segment 6 bases; nucleotides outside the gene matches: 8. In germline, CDR1 is DFQATT, CDR2 SNEGSKA (reference sequence). CDR3 length equals 14 residues. The CDR3 sequence is CSARSPGGSDTQYF. The CDR3 coding sequence is TGCAGTGCTAGAAGCCCAGGGGGATCGGATACGCAGTATTTT.

This clonotype was recorded a few times. V usage is TRBV27 and J usage is TRBJ2-3; D gene uncertain. This CDR3 region has 13 residues. The V and J ends lost 2 bases and 2 bases respectively, with 5 bases between them. Germline V gives CDR1 MNHEY, CDR2 SMNVEV (reference sequence). DNA for the CDR3: TGTGCCAGCAGTTTAAGACCCACAGATACGCAGTATTTT. Its translation is CASSLRPTDTQYF.